This T cell receptor beta chain came from a study of identical twins (dated by TCRdb to the mid-2010s). About the full investigation: The study deep-sequenced TCR alpha and beta repertoires from monozygotic twins, unrelated adults of various ages and cord blood to test whether fetal clonotypes persist. Replicate twin experiments were performed at different times using different library preparation protocols to rule out contamination. Findings and caveats that apply to the study as a whole: Recombination models systematically underestimated out-of-frame TCR alpha sharing in monozygotic twins but agreed with sharing between unrelated individuals. The excess sharing between twins in beta out-of-frame sequences was weaker because fewer shared sequences reduced the signal-to-noise ratio. Abundant cord blood beta clonotypes carried fewer insertions; young adult naive repertoires showed a weaker similar trend, while memory repertoires showed none. Because the same donors could not be followed over many years, the conclusions relied on cross-sectional statistical analysis. Out-of-frame TCR alpha sequences shared between twins showed an excess of low generation-probability sequences compared with coincidental sharing between unrelated individuals. Invariant T cells such as MAIT and iNKT could partly confound zero-insertion analyses, though diverse VJ usage argued against this for most clonotypes.

The count of this clonotype is one. This clone's antigen is unknown. A much larger clone lies one base from this, so it may be a read error. Every donor in the study was a healthy Caucasian. Three pairs of female monozygotic twins, all aged about 18 to 30 years, were included in the twin cohort. RNA for TCR libraries was isolated from peripheral blood mononuclear cells. The CDR3 runs 14 amino acids, cysteine and phenylalanine included. Only CDR3 DNA is held: 42 bases, read in frame from base 1. At the junction V is shortened by 6 bases and J by 3 bases, with 14 bases in between. The germline V gene (reference sequence) gives CDR1 as LGHDT and CDR2 as YNNKEL. Library preparation was by 5' RACE. The sequencer was an Illumina HiSeq 2000. A universal primer binding site was introduced by template switching, and a unique molecular identifier was present in the final cDNA, enabling accurate counting of TCR cDNA molecules. Specific primers in the conserved constant-segment region were used to synthesize first-strand cDNA for the TCR alpha and beta chains. To control for contamination, every cDNA library carried two barcodes: a SMART-Mk sample barcode plus Illumina barcodes. TruSeq adapter sequences and Illumina sample barcodes were added in two successive PCR steps. The Illumina HiSeq platform was used with custom primers to sequence TCR alpha and beta cDNA libraries. Processing in the source paper ran as follows. MiGEC processed the raw reads to extract unique molecular identifiers, while MiXCR was used to determine the CDR3 positions. Recombination models were inferred per individual with the repgenHMM and IGoR tools using an EM algorithm. Shared clonotypes were analyzed with the tcR package in R, and sharing was normalized by the product of cloneset sizes. Out-of-frame nonproductive sequences were analyzed to study raw recombination free of thymic and clonal selection effects. TCRdb reanalyzed the raw reads on its own, using fastp at Q25 for trimming and MiXCR for clone calling, and kept in-frame beta chains. Each entry merges the rows of one CDR3 protein and shows their most common DNA and genes. In this record, the V and J calls reflect TCRdb's handling and not the investigators' own analysis. The table for this sample lists some 630,000 distinct CDR3 sequences; around 7.5% of them were counted only once. The ten largest account for roughly 1.6% of the sample.

The same data also contributed to another study, on yellow fever vaccine responses in identical twins. The second paper further reports: The authors reported that the T cell response to vaccination in identical twins appeared partly convergent and partly personalized. The study precisely tracked vaccine-responding T cell clones in identical twins.

The receptor comes from a young woman in good health. Recombination joined TRBV3-1 with TRBJ1-1, and the D gene may be TRBD1, 5 bases matching. Sample: PBMCs. The nucleotide sequence is TGTGCCAGCAGAGGTGGGGGAGTGTACACTGAAGCTTTCTTT. Translated, it reads CASRGGGVYTEAFF.